This T cell receptor beta chain was identified during a study of T cell responses to AZD1222 COVID-19 vaccine. The CDR3 runs to 12 residues. Germline assignment: CDR1 MNHEY and CDR2 SVGAGI. The V and J ends lost 8 bases and 2 bases, in that order; junction bases with no gene match: 3. A word on this clone: Its cognate antigen is unknown.

Sequenced by immunoSEQ multiplex PCR; TCRdb stores in-frame clones only, minus some. The table has 66,000 or so clones, roughly 78% seen once. Study-wide results and limits: With two AZD1222 doses given, Spike-specific TCR breadth and depth both rose. Vaccine-related CD4 TCRs covered spike, predominating at 160-218 and 743-854. Samples come after the peak T cell response, not at day 14.

The chain combines TRBV6-5 with TRBJ2-7, with 7 bases identical to TRBD2. The sequenced sample was peripheral blood, obtained on day 0 of MenACWY control vaccination. The clonotype originates from an adult in good health. Here the CDR3 DNA reads TGTGCCAGCTCCGGGACTACCTACGAGCAGTACTTC. Amino acid sequence: CASSGTTYEQYF.